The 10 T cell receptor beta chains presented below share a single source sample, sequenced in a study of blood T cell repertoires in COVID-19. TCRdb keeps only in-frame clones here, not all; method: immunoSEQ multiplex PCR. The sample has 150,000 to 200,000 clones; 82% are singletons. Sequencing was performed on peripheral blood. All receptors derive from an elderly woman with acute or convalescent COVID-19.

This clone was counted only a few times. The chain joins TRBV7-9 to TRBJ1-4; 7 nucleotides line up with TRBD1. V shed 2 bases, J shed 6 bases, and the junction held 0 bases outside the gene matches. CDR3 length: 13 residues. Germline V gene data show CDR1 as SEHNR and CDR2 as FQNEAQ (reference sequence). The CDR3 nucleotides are TGTGCCAGCAGCTTAACAGGGGATGAAAAACTGTTTTTT. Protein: CASSLTGDEKLFF. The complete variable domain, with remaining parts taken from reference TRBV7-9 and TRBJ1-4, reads DTGVSQNPRHKITKRGQNVTFRCDPISEHNRLYWYRQTLGQGPEFLTYFQNEAQLEKSRLLSDRFSAERPKGSFSTLEIQRTEQGDSAMYLCASSLTGDEKLFFGSGTQLSVL.

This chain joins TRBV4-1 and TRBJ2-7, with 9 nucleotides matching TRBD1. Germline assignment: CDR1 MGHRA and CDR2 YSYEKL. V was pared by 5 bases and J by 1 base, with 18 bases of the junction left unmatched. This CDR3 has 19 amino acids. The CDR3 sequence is CASSVGQGTGQTPSYEQYF. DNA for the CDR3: TGCGCCAGCAGCGTAGGCCAGGGGACAGGGCAGACTCCTTCCTACGAGCAGTACTTC.

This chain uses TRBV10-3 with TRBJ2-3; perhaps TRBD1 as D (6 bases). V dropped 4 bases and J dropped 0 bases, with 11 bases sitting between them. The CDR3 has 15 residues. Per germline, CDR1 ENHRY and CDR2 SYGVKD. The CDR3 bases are TGTGCCATCAGTGGGGAACAGGGTAGCACAGATACGCAGTATTTT. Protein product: CAISGEQGSTDTQYF.

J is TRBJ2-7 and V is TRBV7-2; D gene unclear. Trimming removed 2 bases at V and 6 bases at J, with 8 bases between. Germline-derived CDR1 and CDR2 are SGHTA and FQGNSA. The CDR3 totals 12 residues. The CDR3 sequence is CASSLMSSEQYF. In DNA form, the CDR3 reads TGTGCCAGCAGCTTAATGTCCAGCGAGCAGTACTTC.

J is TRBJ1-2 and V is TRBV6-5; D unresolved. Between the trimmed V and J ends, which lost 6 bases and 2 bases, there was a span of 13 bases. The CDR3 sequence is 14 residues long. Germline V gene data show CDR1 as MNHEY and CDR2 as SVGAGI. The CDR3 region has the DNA TGTGCCAGCAGAACCCTACGAGGGAACTATGGCTACACCTTC. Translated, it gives CASRTLRGNYGYTF.

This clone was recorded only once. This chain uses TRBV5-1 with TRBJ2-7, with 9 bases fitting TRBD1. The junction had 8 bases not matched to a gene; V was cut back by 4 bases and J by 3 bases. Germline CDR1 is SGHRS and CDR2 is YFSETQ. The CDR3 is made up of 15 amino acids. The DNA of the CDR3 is TGCGCCAGCAGCCAGTCCGGGACAGGGATCTACGAGCAGTACTTC. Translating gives CASSQSGTGIYEQYF.

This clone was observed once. In DNA, the CDR3 is TGTGCCAGCACCCGGACTTCCAACAATGAGCAGTTCTTC. Translation: CASTRTSNNEQFF. This chain uses TRBV6-5 with TRBJ2-1, with D tentatively TRBD2 (5 bases). Trimming stripped 7 bases from V and 5 bases from J, with 12 bases between. The germline CDR1 and CDR2 sequences are MNHEY and SVGAGI. The CDR3 runs 13 residues.

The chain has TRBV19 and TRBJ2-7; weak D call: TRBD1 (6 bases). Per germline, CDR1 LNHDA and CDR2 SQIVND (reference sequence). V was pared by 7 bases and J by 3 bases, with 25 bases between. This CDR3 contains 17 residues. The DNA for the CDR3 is TGTGCCAGTACCCCCCGAAGGACAGATCACGGTGGCTACGAGCAGTACTTC. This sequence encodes CASTPRRTDHGGYEQYF. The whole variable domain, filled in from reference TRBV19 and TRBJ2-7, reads DGGITQSPKYLFRKEGQNVTLSCEQNLNHDAMYWYRQDPGQGLRLIYYSQIVNDFQKGDIAEGYSVSREKKESFPLTVTSAQKNPTAFYLCASTPRRTDHGGYEQYFGPGTRLTVT.

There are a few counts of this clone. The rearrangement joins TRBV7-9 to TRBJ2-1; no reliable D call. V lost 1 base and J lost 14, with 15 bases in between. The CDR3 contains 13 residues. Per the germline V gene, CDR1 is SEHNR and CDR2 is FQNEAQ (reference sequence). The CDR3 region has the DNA TGTGCCAGCAGCTTAGACCCTAACCCGGTAGAGTTCTTC. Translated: CASSLDPNPVEFF.

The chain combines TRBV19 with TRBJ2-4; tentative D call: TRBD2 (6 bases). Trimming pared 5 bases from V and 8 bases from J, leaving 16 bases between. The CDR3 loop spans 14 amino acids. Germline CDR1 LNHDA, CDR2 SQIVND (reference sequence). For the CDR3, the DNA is TGTGCCAGTAGTCCCAGCCGGGCGGGGTACATTCAGTACTTC. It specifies CASSPSRAGYIQYF. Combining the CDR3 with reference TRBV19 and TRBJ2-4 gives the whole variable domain DGGITQSPKYLFRKEGQNVTLSCEQNLNHDAMYWYRQDPGQGLRLIYYSQIVNDFQKGDIAEGYSVSREKKESFPLTVTSAQKNPTAFYLCASSPSRAGYIQYFGAGTRLSVL.